This T cell receptor (beta chain) was sequenced during a study of T-cell reconstitution after alpha-beta-depleted transplantation in children. Study-level results: Where some patients showed high TCRbeta diversity at day 60, it came from recipient T cells and thymic progenitors that had survived. Approximately two months post-transplant, alpha-beta T cells reportedly originated from several hundred expanded graft clones.

Preparation of the TCRbeta library was carried out with unique molecular identifiers. A single record per CDR3 protein comes from TCRdb applying MiXCR to the PCR reads. The profile shows 600,000 to 800,000 distinct CDR3 sequences, around 13% of them singletons. There are 13 residues in the CDR3. Germline CDR1 DFQATT, CDR2 SNEGSKA (reference sequence). V lost 5 bases, J lost 7 bases, and 7 bases stayed unmatched. Turning to this clonotype: The target antigen is unknown.

The V and J genes are TRBV20-1 and TRBJ1-2; 10 positions agree with TRBD1. This TCR came from a girl aged 2-9 years with congenital amegakaryocytic thrombocytopenia, due to receive a stem cell transplant. The sequences come from PBMCs, collected before TCRalphabeta/CD19-depleted stem cell transplant. CDR3 protein: CSARRQGARGYTF. Written as DNA, the CDR3 is TGCAGTGCTCGGAGACAGGGGGCGCGTGGCTACACCTTC.